The 5 T cell receptor beta chains presented below share a single source sample, sequenced in a study of T cell repertoires in cytomegalovirus infection. TCRdb itself ran the reads through MiXCR, one entry per CDR3 protein. The sample has approximately 250,000 distinct CDR3 sequences; 12% are singletons. Specimen: PBMCs. These receptor sequences come from a human donor in good health (CMV status not recorded). Some clones in this sample may be carry-over from other donors' samples.

J is TRBJ2-7 and V is TRBV18; D call uncertain. The CDR3 has 13 amino acids. V gave up 3 bases and J gave up 6 bases, with 12 bases separating them. The germline gives CDR1 KGHSH, CDR2 LQKENI. The CDR3: CASSPNTRGEQYF. DNA for the CDR3: TGTGCCAGCTCACCGAATACTCGCGGCGAGCAGTACTTC.

The chain recombines TRBV19 with TRBJ1-4; 8 nucleotides agree with TRBD1. CDR1 LNHDA and CDR2 SQIVND come from the germline V gene (reference sequence). This CDR3 region has 14 residues. The trim removed 7 bases at V and 6 bases at J, leaving 7 bases unmatched. This chain's CDR3 is CASIRTGRDEKLFF. For the CDR3, the DNA is TGTGCCAGTATCCGGACAGGGCGGGATGAAAAACTGTTTTTT.

J is TRBJ2-1 and V is TRBV5-1; 10 nucleotides align to TRBD1. This CDR3 has 15 amino acids. Looked up from germline, CDR1 is SGHRS and CDR2 is YFSETQ. J was trimmed by 7 bases and V by 4 bases; bases with no gene match: 8. CDR3 loop: CASSASGTGVNEQFF. The CDR3 DNA reads TGCGCCAGCAGCGCCTCAGGGACAGGGGTGAATGAGCAGTTCTTC.

The rearrangement joins TRBV20-1 to TRBJ1-1; D is undetermined. The germline V and J ends were trimmed by 6 bases and 1 base, with 12 bases remaining between them. The germline CDR1 and CDR2 sequences are DFQATT and SNEGSKA (reference sequence). There are 13 residues in the CDR3. This chain's CDR3 is CSAKLAPNTEAFF. The CDR3 DNA reads TGCAGTGCCAAACTCGCCCCGAACACTGAAGCTTTCTTT.

The gene calls are TRBV6-2 or TRBV6-3 and TRBJ2-6; D gene uncertain. The length of the CDR3 is 13 residues. V gave up 9 bases and J gave up 2 bases, with 8 bases separating them. The V gene's germline CDR1 is MNHEY and CDR2 SVGEGT. The CDR3 sequence: CASGGAGANVLTF. For the CDR3, the DNA is TGTGCCAGTGGTGGCGCTGGGGCCAACGTCCTGACTTTC.